This TCR beta chain was sequenced for a study of blood T cells in healthy people across ages. General study findings and limits: Those diversity estimates obtained from one million T cells were thought to be underestimates.

About this clonotype: Its antigen is not identified.

The second PCR ran about 6 to 11 cycles with a sample-barcoded 5' primer and J-beta primers. From the 5' RACE reads, TCRdb called clonotypes with MiXCR, one entry per CDR3 protein. The sample comprises around 650,000 distinct CDR3 sequences, roughly 32% of which are singletons, and approximately 15% rests with the top ten. With V trimmed by 0 bases and J by 4 bases, 16 bases remained unmatched. Germline V lookup: CDR1 MGHRA, CDR2 YSYEKL. The CDR3 extends over 19 amino acids. The TCR originated in a woman older than 75 in good health. Sequenced: blood. The chain has TRBV4-1 and TRBJ1-2, with TRBD1 matching over 8 bases. Written as DNA, the CDR3 is TGCGCCAGCAGCCAAGATAGTTTGTTACAGGGGGTAAGGGGCTATGGCTACACCTTC. Its translation: CASSQDSLLQGVRGYGYTF.